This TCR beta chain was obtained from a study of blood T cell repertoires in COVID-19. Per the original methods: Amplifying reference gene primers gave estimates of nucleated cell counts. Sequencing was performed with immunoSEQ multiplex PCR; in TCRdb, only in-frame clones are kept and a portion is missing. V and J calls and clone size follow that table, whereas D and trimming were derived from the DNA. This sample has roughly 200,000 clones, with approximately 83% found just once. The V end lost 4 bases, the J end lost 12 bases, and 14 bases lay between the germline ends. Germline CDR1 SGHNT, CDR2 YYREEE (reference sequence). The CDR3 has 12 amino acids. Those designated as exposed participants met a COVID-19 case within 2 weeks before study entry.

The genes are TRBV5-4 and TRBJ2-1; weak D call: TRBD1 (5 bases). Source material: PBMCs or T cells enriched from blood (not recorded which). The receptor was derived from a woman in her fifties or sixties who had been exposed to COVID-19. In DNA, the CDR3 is TGTGCCAGCAGCCTAGACATAGGGGTGCAGTTCTTC. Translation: CASSLDIGVQFF.